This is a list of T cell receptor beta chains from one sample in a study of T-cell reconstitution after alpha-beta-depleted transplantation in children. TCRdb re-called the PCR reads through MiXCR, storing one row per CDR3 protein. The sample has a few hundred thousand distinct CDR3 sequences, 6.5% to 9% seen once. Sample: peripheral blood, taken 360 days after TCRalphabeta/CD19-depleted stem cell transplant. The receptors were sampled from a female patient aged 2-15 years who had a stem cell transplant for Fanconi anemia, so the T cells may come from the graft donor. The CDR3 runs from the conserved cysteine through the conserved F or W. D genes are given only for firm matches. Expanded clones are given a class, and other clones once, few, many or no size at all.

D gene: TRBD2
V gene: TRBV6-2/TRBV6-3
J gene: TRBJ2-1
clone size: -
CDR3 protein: CASILAGGYNEQFF
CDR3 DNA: TGTGCCAGCATACTAGCGGGAGGGTACAATGAGCAGTTCTTC

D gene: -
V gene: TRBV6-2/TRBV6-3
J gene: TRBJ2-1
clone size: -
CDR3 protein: CASSFTGWHEQFF
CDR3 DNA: TGTGCCAGCAGTTTTACAGGGTGGCATGAGCAGTTCTTC

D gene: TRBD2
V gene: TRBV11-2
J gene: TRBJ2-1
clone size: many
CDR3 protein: CASSLDGGAPYNEQFF
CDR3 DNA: TGTGCCAGCAGCTTAGACGGGGGGGCCCCCTACAATGAGCAGTTCTTC

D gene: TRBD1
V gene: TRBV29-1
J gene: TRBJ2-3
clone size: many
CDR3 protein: CSVVGGTGDADTQYF
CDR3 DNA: TGCAGCGTTGTGGGGGGGACAGGGGATGCAGATACGCAGTATTTT

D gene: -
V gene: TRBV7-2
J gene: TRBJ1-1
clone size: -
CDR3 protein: CASSPNGRGLAFF
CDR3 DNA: TGTGCCAGCAGCCCGAACGGACGTGGGTTAGCTTTCTTT

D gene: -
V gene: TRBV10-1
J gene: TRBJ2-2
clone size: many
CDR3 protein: CASSESGTGELFF
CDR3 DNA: TGCGCCAGCAGTGAATCAGGCACCGGGGAGCTGTTTTTT

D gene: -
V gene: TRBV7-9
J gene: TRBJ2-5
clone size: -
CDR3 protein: CASSFPRRSQETQYF
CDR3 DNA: TGTGCCAGCAGCTTCCCGCGGAGGAGCCAAGAGACCCAGTACTTC

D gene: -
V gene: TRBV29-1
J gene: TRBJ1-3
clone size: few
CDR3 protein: CSAWDTNSGNTIYF
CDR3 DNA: TGCAGCGCCTGGGACACCAACTCTGGAAACACCATATATTTT

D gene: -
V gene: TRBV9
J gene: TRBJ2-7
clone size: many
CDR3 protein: CASSALSGAGSYEQYF
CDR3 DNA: TGTGCCAGCAGCGCTCTCAGTGGAGCGGGCTCCTACGAGCAGTACTTC

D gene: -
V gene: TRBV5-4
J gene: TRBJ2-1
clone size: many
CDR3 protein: CASSLDHEQFF
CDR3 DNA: TGTGCCAGCAGCTTGGACCATGAGCAGTTCTTC

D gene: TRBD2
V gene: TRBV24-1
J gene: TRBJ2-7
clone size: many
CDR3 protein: CATRPAGESYEQYF
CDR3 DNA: TGTGCCACCAGGCCAGCGGGGGAGTCCTACGAGCAGTACTTC

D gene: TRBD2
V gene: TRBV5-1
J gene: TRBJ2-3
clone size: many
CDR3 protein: CASSLEKKAGYTDTQYF
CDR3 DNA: TGCGCCAGCAGCTTGGAAAAGAAAGCGGGGTATACAGATACGCAGTATTTT

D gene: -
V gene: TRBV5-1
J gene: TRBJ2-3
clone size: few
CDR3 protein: CASSLEGFGLATDTQYF
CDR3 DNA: TGCGCCAGCAGCTTGGAAGGGTTTGGGCTGGCCACAGATACGCAGTATTTT

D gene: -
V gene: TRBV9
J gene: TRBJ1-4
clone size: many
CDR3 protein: CASSVVPGVTNEKLFF
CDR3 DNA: TGTGCCAGCAGCGTAGTTCCGGGAGTAACTAATGAAAAACTGTTTTTT

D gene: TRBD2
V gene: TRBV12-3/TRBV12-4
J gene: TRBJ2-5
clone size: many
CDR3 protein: CASSLGPSGRAKETQYF
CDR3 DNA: TGTGCCAGCAGTTTGGGACCTAGCGGGAGGGCCAAAGAGACCCAGTACTTC

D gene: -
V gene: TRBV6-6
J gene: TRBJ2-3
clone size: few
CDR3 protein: CASSYGRGDTQYF
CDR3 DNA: TGTGCCAGCAGTTACGGACGCGGAGATACGCAGTATTTT

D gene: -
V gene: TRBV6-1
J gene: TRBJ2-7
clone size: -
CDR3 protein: CASSDSGFYDEQYF
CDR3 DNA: TGTGCCAGCAGTGATTCGGGGTTTTACGACGAGCAGTACTTC

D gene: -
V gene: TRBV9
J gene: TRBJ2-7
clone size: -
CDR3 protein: CASSVGQGHYEQYF
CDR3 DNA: TGTGCCAGCAGCGTAGGTCAGGGCCACTACGAGCAGTACTTC

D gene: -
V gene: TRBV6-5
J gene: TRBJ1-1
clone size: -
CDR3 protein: CASSPRGATEAFF
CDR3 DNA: TGTGCCAGCAGTCCCCGTGGGGCCACTGAAGCTTTCTTT

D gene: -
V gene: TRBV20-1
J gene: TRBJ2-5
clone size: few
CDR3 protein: CSARGQLQETQYF
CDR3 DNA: TGCAGTGCTAGAGGACAGCTCCAAGAGACCCAGTACTTC

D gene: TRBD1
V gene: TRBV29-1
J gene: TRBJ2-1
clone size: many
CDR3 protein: CSVGQSSYNEQFF
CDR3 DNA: TGCAGCGTGGGACAGAGCTCCTACAATGAGCAGTTCTTC

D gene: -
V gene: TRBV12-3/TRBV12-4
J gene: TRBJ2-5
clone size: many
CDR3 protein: CASSSPADTQETQYF
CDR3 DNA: TGTGCCAGCAGTTCCCCAGCCGATACACAAGAGACCCAGTACTTC